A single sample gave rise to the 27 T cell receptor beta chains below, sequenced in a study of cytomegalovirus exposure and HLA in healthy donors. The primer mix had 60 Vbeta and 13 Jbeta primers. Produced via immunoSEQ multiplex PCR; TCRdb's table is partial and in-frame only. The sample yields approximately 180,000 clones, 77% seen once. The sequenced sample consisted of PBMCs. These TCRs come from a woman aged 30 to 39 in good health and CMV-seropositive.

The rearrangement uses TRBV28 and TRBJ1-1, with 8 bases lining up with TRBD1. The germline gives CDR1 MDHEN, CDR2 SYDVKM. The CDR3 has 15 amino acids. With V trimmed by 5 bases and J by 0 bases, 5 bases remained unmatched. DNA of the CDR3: TGTGCCAGCAGTACCTGGACAGGGCTGAACACTGAAGCTTTCTTT. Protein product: CASSTWTGLNTEAFF.

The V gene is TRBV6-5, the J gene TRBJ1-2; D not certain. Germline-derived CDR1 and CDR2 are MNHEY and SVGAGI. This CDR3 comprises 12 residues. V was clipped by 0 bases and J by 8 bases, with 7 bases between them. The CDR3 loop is CASSYSGEGYTF. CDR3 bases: TGTGCCAGCAGTTACTCGGGAGAAGGCTACACCTTC.

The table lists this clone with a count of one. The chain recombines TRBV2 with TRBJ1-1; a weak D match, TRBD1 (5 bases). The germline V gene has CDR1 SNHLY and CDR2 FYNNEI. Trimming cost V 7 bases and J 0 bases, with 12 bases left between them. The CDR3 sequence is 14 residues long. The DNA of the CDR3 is TGTGCCAGCATTCCGACAGTAGTGAACACTGAAGCTTTCTTT. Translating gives CASIPTVVNTEAFF.

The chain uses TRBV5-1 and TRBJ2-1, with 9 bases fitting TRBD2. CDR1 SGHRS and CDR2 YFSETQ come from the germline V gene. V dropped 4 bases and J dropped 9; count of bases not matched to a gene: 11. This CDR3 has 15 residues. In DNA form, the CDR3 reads TGCGCCAGCAGCCTGGGGGTAGCGGGAGCTCGTGAGCAGTTCTTC. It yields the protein CASSLGVAGAREQFF.

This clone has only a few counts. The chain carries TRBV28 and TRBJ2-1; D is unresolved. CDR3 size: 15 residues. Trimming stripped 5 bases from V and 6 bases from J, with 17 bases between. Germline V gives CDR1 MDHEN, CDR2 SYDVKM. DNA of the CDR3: TGTGCCAGCAGTCGCTCCGATCAGGTCGCCAATGAGCAGTTCTTC. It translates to CASSRSDQVANEQFF. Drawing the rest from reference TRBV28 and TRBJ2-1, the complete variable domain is DVKVTQSSRYLVKRTGEKVFLECVQDMDHENMFWYRQDPGLGLRLIYFSYDVKMKEKGDIPEGYSVSREKKERFSLILESASTNQTSMYLCASSRSDQVANEQFFGPGTRLTVL.

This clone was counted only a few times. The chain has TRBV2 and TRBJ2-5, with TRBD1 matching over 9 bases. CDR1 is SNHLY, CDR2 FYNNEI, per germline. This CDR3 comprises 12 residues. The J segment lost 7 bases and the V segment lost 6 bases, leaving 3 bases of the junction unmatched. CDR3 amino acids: CASRQGAVTQYF. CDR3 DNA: TGTGCCAGCAGACAGGGGGCTGTGACCCAGTACTTC.

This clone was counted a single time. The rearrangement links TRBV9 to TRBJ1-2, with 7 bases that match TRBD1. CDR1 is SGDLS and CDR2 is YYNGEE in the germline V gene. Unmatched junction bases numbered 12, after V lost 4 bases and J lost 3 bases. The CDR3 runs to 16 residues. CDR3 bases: TGTGCCAGCAGCTCTGGCTGGACAGGAGGGGACTATGGCTACACCTTC. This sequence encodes CASSSGWTGGDYGYTF. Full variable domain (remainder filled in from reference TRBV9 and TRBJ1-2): DSGVTQTPKHLITATGQRVTLRCSPRSGDLSVYWYQQSLDQGLQFLIQYYNGEERAKGNILERFSAQQFPDLHSELNLSSLELGDSALYFCASSSGWTGGDYGYTFGSGTRLTVV.

The CDR3 bases are TGTGCCAGTAGGCAGGGGATTGAAAAACTGTTTTTT. This sequence encodes CASRQGIEKLFF. V is TRBV19 and J is TRBJ1-4; a weak D match, TRBD1 (6 bases). The CDR3 consists of 12 residues. From germline, CDR1 is LNHDA and CDR2 SQIVND (reference sequence). Trimming took 6 bases from V and 7 from J, leaving 9 bases between them.

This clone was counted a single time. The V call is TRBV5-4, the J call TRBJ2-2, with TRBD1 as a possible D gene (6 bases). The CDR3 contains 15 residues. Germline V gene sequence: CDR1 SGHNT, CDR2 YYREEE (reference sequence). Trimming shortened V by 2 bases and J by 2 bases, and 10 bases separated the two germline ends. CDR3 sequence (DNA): TGTGCCAGCAGCTTAGGGGGTTTTAACACCGGGGAGCTGTTTTTT. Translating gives CASSLGGFNTGELFF.

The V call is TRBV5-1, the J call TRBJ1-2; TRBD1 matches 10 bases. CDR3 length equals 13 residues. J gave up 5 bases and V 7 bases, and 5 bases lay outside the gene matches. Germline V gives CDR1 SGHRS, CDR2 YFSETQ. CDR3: CASDPGQGYGYTF. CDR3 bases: TGCGCCAGCGACCCGGGACAGGGGTATGGCTACACCTTC.

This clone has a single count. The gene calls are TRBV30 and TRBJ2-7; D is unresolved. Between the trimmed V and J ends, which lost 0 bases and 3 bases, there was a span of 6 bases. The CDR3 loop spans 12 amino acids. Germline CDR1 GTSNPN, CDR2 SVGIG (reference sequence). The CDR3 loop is CAWSVALYEQYF. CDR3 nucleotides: TGTGCCTGGAGTGTCGCACTCTACGAGCAGTACTTC.

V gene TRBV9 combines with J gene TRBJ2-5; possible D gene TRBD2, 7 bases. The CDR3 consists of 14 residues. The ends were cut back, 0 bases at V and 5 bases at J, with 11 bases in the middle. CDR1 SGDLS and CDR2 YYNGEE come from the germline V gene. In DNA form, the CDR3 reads TGTGCCAGCAGCGTAGGGGGGGGGCGGGAGACCCAGTACTTC. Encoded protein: CASSVGGGRETQYF.

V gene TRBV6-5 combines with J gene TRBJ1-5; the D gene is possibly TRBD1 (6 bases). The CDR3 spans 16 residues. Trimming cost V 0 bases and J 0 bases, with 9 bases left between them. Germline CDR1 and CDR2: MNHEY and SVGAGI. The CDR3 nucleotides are TGTGCCAGCAGTTACTCGAGGACAGTTAGCAATCAGCCCCAGCATTTT. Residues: CASSYSRTVSNQPQHF.

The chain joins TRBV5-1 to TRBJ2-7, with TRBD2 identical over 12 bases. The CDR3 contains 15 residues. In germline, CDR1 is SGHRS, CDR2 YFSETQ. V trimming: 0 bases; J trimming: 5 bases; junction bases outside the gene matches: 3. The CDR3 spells CASSLETSGSHEQYF. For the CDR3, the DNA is TGCGCCAGCAGCTTGGAGACTAGCGGGAGTCACGAGCAGTACTTC.

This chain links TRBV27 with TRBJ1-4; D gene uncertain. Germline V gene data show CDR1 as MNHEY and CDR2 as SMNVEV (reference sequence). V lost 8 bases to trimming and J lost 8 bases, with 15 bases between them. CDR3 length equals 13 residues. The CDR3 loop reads CASAPGPYEKLFF. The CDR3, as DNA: TGTGCCAGCGCCCCAGGTCCGTACGAAAAACTGTTTTTT. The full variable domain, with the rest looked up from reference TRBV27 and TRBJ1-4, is EAQVTQNPRYLITVTGKKLTVTCSQNMNHEYMSWYRQDPGLGLRQIYYSMNVEVTDKGDVPEGYKVSRKEKRNFPLILESPSPNQTSLYFCASAPGPYEKLFFGSGTQLSVL.

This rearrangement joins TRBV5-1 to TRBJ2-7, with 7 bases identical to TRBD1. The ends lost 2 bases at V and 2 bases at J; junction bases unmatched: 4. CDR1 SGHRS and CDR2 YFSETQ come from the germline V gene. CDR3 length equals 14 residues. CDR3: CASSLDRVAYEQYF. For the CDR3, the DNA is TGCGCCAGCAGCTTAGACAGGGTTGCCTACGAGCAGTACTTC. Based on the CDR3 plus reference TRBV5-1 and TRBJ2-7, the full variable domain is KAGVTQTPRYLIKTRGQQVTLSCSPISGHRSVSWYQQTPGQGLQFLFEYFSETQRNKGNFPGRFSGRQFSNSRSEMNVSTLELGDSALYLCASSLDRVAYEQYFGPGTRLTVT.

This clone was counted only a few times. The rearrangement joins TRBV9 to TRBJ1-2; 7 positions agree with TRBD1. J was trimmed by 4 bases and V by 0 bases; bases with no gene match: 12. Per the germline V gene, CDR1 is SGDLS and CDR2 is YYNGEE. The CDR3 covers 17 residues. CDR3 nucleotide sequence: TGTGCCAGCAGCGTAGAGCCCGACAGGGCCCTTTTCTATGGCTACACCTTC. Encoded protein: CASSVEPDRALFYGYTF.

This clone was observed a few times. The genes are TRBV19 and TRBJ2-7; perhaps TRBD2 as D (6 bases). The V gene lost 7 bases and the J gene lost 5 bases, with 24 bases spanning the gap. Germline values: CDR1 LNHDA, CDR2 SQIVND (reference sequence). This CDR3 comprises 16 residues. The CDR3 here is CASTTRRETKADEQYF. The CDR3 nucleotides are TGTGCCAGTACCACACGCCGGGAGACCAAAGCTGACGAGCAGTACTTC. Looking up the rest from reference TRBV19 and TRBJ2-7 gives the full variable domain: DGGITQSPKYLFRKEGQNVTLSCEQNLNHDAMYWYRQDPGQGLRLIYYSQIVNDFQKGDIAEGYSVSREKKESFPLTVTSAQKNPTAFYLCASTTRRETKADEQYFGPGTRLTVT.

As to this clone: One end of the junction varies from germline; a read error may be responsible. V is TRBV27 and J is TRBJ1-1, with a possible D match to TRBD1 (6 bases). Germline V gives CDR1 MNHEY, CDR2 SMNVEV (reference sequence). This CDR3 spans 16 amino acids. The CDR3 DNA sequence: TGTGCCAGCAGTCCATCAGCCGGACAGACGAACACTGAAGCTTCCTTT. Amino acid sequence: CASSPSAGQTNTEASF.

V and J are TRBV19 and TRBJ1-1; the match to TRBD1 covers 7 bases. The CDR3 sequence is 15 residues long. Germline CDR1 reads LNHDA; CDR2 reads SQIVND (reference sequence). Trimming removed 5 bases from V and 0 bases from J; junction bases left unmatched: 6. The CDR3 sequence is CASSLTTGMNTEAFF. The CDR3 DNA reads TGTGCCAGTAGTCTGACGACAGGGATGAACACTGAAGCTTTCTTT.

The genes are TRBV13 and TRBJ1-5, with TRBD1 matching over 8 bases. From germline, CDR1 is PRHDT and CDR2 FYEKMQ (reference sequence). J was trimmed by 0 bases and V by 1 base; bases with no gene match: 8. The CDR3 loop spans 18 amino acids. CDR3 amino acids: CASSLVRTGKDSNQPQHF. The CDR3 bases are TGTGCCAGCAGCTTAGTCCGGACAGGGAAAGATAGCAATCAGCCCCAGCATTTT.

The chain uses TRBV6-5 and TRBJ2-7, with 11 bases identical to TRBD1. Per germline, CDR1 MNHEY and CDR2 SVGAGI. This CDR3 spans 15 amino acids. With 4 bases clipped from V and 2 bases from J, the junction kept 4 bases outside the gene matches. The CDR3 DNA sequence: TGTGCCAGCAGTTTTCCGGGACAGGGGGCCTACGAGCAGTACTTC. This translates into CASSFPGQGAYEQYF.

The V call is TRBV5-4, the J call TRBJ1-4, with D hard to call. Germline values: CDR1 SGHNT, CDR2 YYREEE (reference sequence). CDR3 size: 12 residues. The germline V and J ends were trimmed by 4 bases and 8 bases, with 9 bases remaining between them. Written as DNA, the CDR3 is TGTGCCAGCAGCCCCAGAGGAGAAAAACTGTTTTTT. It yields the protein CASSPRGEKLFF. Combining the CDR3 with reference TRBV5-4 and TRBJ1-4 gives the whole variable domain ETGVTQSPTHLIKTRGQQVTLRCSSQSGHNTVSWYQQALGQGPQFIFQYYREEENGRGNFPPRFSGLQFPNYSSELNVNALELDDSALYLCASSPRGEKLFFGSGTQLSVL.

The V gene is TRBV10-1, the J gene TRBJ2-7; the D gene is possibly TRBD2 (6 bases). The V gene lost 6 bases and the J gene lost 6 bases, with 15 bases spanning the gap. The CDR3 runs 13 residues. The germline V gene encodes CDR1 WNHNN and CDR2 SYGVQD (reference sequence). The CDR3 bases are TGCGCCAGCAGCCAACTAGGGAGGAGCGAGCAGTACTTC. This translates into CASSQLGRSEQYF.

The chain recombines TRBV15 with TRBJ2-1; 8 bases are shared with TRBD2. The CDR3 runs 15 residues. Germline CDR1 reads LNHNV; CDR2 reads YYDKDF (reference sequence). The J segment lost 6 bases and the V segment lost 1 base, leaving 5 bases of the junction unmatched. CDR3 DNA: TGTGCCACCAGCAGAGCGCTCAGCGGGGGCAATGAGCAGTTCTTC. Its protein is CATSRALSGGNEQFF. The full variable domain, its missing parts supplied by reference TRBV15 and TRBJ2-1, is DAMVIQNPRYQVTQFGKPVTLSCSQTLNHNVMYWYQQKSSQAPKLLFHYYDKDFNNEADTPDNFQSRRPNTSFCFLDIRSPGLGDTAMYLCATSRALSGGNEQFFGPGTRLTVL.

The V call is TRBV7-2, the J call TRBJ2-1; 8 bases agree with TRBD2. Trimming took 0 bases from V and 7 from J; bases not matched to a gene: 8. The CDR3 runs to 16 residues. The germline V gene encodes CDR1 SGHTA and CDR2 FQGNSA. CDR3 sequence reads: CASSLAPREGKNEQFF. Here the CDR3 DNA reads TGTGCCAGCAGCTTAGCCCCCCGGGAGGGGAAGAATGAGCAGTTCTTC.

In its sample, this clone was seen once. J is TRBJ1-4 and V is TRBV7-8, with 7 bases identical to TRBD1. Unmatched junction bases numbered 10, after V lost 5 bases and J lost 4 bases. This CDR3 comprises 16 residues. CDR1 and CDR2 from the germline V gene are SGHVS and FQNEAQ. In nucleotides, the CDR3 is TGTGCCAGCAGCAGGGGACAGCTGGGCTTTAATGAAAAACTGTTTTTT. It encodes CASSRGQLGFNEKLFF.